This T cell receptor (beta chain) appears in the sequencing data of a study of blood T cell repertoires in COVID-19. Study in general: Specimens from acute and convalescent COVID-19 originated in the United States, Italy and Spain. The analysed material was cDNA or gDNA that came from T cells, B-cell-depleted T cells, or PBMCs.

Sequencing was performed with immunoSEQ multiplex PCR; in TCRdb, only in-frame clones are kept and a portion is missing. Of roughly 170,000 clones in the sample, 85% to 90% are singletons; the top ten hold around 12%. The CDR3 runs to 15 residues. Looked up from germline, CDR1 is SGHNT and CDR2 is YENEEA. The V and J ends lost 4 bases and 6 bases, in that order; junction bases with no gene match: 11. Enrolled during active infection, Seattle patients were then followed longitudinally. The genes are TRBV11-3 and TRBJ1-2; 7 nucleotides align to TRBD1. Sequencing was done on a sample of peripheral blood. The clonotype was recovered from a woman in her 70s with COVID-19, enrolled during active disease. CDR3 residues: CASSSDHRGGNGYTF. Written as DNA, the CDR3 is TGTGCCAGCAGCTCCGACCACAGGGGTGGTAATGGCTACACCTTC.